A single T cell receptor beta chain is shown here with its context. The sample holds many counts of this clonotype. Its target antigen remains unknown. No base-level quality is on record; no much larger clone is a single base apart. These data belong to a study of regulatory T cells in long-lasting Graves disease (dated by TCRdb to about 2021). Background for the entire study: Antithyroid drugs had been taken for less than 3 months by newly diagnosed Graves' disease patients. This study used TCR sequencing and RNA sequencing of peripheral blood to compare persistent Graves' disease patients against newly diagnosed Graves' disease patients. The study took place in China and was registered as a clinical trial. A total of roughly 35 samples underwent TCR sequencing: about 13 from persistent and approximately 20 from newly diagnosed Graves' disease patients.

Libraries were built with multiplex PCR. Data came from an Illumina HiSeq 4000. CDR3 regions were amplified by Arm-PCR with iRepertoire HTBI primers to construct TCR beta libraries. Before sequencing, the PCR products underwent gel purification. Concerning the study's data processing: Across samples, around 58 TRBV and 13 to 15 TRBJ segments were identified and used for gene usage analysis of CDR3 amino acid clonotypes. COPE and FqMerger were used to merge filtered high-quality paired reads into contigs. BLAST was used to align contigs to IMGT TRBV, TRBD and TRBJ reference genes, and CDR3 was defined according to IMGT. Any clonotype with a frequency above 0.1% was classified as a highly expanded clone. Shannon entropy was used to measure repertoire diversity, and the Gini coefficient was used to measure V-J evenness. Clonotypes shared by more than one individual were considered public. TCRdb cleaned the public reads at Q25 with fastp, built clones with MiXCR and kept in-frame beta chains. One record per CDR3 amino acid sequence lists the most common genes and DNA. V and J calls and clone size were set by TCRdb, not the authors. The sample table holds around 400,000 distinct CDR3 sequences, of which around 15% were seen once. The biggest ten clones account for over 20% of the sample.

The paper as a whole reports these results and caveats: Patients with persistent disease shared more public clonotypes (roughly 2,900) than newly diagnosed patients did (around 980). The study examined only peripheral blood because the primary lesion, thyroid tissue, could not be accessed. Preferential use of TRBV28, TRBJ1-2 and TRBJ2-5 was observed in persistent disease, whereas TRBV20-1 and TRBJ2-1 were favored in newly diagnosed disease. Sequencing and analysis were restricted to the TCR beta chain. Compared with newly diagnosed patients, persistent Graves' disease patients had lower TCR Shannon entropy and fewer highly expanded clones, which suggests clonal expansion. As a limitation, the authors acknowledged that the small sample size may reduce accuracy.

The sample's time point label, decoded: newly diagnosed GD, antithyroid drugs for less than 3 months. For both TCR sequencing and RNA sequencing, RNA was extracted from PBMCs using TRIzol. The diagnosis of Graves' disease was made according to American Thyroid Association guidelines. The patients came from an endocrinology department in Xi'an, China. Each patient gave about 8.1 milliliters of peripheral blood, collected in an EDTA anticoagulant tube. PBMCs were isolated by Ficoll Paque Plus density gradient separation without further T cell sorting. An Agilent 2100 Bioanalyzer and agarose gel were used to check RNA quality, while a NanoDrop 2000 measured RNA concentration. From the cysteine up to the phenylalanine, the CDR3 has a length of 14 residues. The retained sequence is limited to the CDR3, 42 bases, with the frame set at the first base. Deletion took 6 bases off V and 2 bases off J, with a span of 13 bases between the germline ends. CDR1 is given as MDHEN and CDR2 as SYDVKM, both from the germline V gene.

The sample consisted of peripheral blood mononuclear cells (PBMCs), taken at new diagnosis, from a patient treated with antithyroid drugs. This receptor was taken from a female donor with Graves disease. The rearrangement joined TRBV28 to TRBJ2-5, with TRBD1 tentatively as D gene (6 bases match). The bases read TGTGCCAGCAGGACGGGACAACAACAAGAGACCCAGTACTTC. This sequence encodes CASRTGQQQETQYF.